Following are 15 T cell receptor beta chains from one sample sequenced in a study of T cell changes during pregnancy in multiple sclerosis. Sequenced by immunoSEQ multiplex PCR; TCRdb stores in-frame clones only, minus some. Altogether about 60,000 clones are present, nearly 95% being singletons, with the ten largest covering about 0.93%. The specimen comprised peripheral blood, sampled in the first trimester of pregnancy. The origin of the receptors is a female donor with multiple sclerosis, enrolled in a pregnancy study.

The chain recombines TRBV27 with TRBJ2-1; tentatively, D is TRBD2 (6 bases). The CDR3 has 15 residues. CDR1 MNHEY and CDR2 SMNVEV come from the germline V gene (reference sequence). Trimming left V 4 bases short and J 4 bases short, with 14 bases between. CDR3 amino acids: CASSSPGRGYNEQFF. CDR3 DNA: TGTGCCAGCAGTTCCCCGGGGCGGGGTTACAATGAGCAGTTCTTC.

This chain connects TRBV13 to TRBJ2-4; perhaps TRBD1 as D (6 bases). Trimming cost V 4 bases and J 1 base, with 14 bases left between them. The CDR3 totals 16 residues. CDR1 is PRHDT and CDR2 is FYEKMQ in the germline V gene (reference sequence). Written as DNA, the CDR3 is TGTGCCAGCAGCTCCAATTCAGGGGAGGCCAAAAACATTCAGTACTTC. It translates to CASSSNSGEAKNIQYF.

The genes are TRBV2 and TRBJ1-4; D ambiguous. The CDR3 is 15 residues long. Germline V gene lookup returns CDR1 SNHLY and CDR2 FYNNEI. The V and J ends lost 7 bases and 0 bases respectively, with 12 bases between them. The CDR3 nucleotides read TGTGCCAGCACTACGCGCTTTGCAACTAATGAAAAACTGTTTTTT. The encoded protein is CASTTRFATNEKLFF.

This clone was found once. The V and J genes are TRBV2 and TRBJ2-7; no reliable D call. The CDR3 loop spans 14 amino acids. The germline V gene encodes CDR1 SNHLY and CDR2 FYNNEI. V gave up 1 base and J gave up 3 bases, with 10 bases separating them. CDR3 amino acids: CASSEGGQGYEQYF. DNA for the CDR3: TGTGCCAGCAGTGAAGGTGGGCAAGGCTACGAGCAGTACTTC.

CDR3 amino acids: CASSFPGDGYEQYF. DNA for the CDR3: TGTGCCAGCAGCTTTCCCGGAGATGGCTACGAGCAGTACTTC. The chain recombines TRBV7-9 with TRBJ2-7; D is unresolved. In germline, CDR1 is SEHNR, CDR2 FQNEAQ (reference sequence). Trimming stripped 3 bases from V and 3 bases from J, with 12 bases between. This CDR3 is 14 amino acids long.

The rearrangement links TRBV5-1 to TRBJ2-1, with 11 bases fitting TRBD2. From germline, CDR1 is SGHRS and CDR2 YFSETQ. There are 17 residues in the CDR3. V lost 1 base to trimming and J lost 3 bases; unmatched junction nucleotides: 6. The CDR3: CASSLPGLAGGYNEQFF. CDR3 coding DNA: TGCGCCAGCAGCTTGCCTGGCCTAGCGGGGGGCTACAATGAGCAGTTCTTC. The entire variable domain, with the rest obtained from reference TRBV5-1 and TRBJ2-1, is as follows: KAGVTQTPRYLIKTRGQQVTLSCSPISGHRSVSWYQQTPGQGLQFLFEYFSETQRNKGNFPGRFSGRQFSNSRSEMNVSTLELGDSALYLCASSLPGLAGGYNEQFFGPGTRLTVL.

The V and J genes are TRBV4-3 and TRBJ2-1; 8 nucleotides line up with TRBD1. The CDR3 consists of 14 residues. Trimming cost V 3 bases and J 5 bases; bases outside gene matches: 3. From germline, CDR1 is LGHNA and CDR2 YSLEER. The CDR3 reads CASSQGTGDNEQFF. The CDR3 nucleotides read TGCGCCAGCAGCCAGGGGACAGGAGACAATGAGCAGTTCTTC.

The genes are TRBV7-2 and TRBJ1-1; a possible D gene is TRBD1 (5 bases). Looked up from germline, CDR1 is SGHTA and CDR2 is FQGNSA. The CDR3 length is 11 residues. Trimming stripped 5 bases from V and 7 bases from J, with 8 bases between. The DNA for the CDR3 is TGTGCCAGCAGCCCAGACAGTGAAGCTTTCTTT. The encoded protein is CASSPDSEAFF.

The V and J genes are TRBV30 and TRBJ1-2, with D possibly being TRBD1 (5 bases). Germline values: CDR1 GTSNPN, CDR2 SVGIG (reference sequence). The CDR3 totals 13 residues. The V and J ends lost 4 bases and 4 bases respectively, with 13 bases between them. CDR3 sequence: CAWMGGEIYGYTF. The DNA of the CDR3 is TGTGCCTGGATGGGGGGAGAGATCTATGGCTACACCTTC.

The gene calls are TRBV7-3 and TRBJ2-1; 7 bases match TRBD1. CDR1 and CDR2 from the germline V gene are SGHTA and FQGTGA. Unmatched junction bases numbered 3, after V lost 0 bases and J lost 7 bases. The CDR3 is 14 amino acids. Here the CDR3 reads CASSLTGGLNEQFF. The CDR3 DNA sequence: TGTGCCAGCAGCTTAACAGGGGGCCTGAATGAGCAGTTCTTC.

This clone has a single count. The chain is built from TRBV7-6 and TRBJ1-2; 9 nucleotides align to TRBD1. V lost 5 bases, J lost 6 bases, and 16 bases stayed unmatched. The CDR3 has 17 amino acids. The V gene's germline CDR1 is SGHVS and CDR2 FNYEAQ. The CDR3 DNA reads TGTGCCAGCAGCCCTTCCCCGGGGGGACAGGGCGGCGATGGCTACACCTTC. The encoded protein is CASSPSPGGQGGDGYTF.

The rearrangement links TRBV7-2 to TRBJ2-1, with a possible D match to TRBD1 (5 bases). The germline CDR1 and CDR2 sequences are SGHTA and FQGNSA. V lost 5 bases to trimming and J lost 6 bases, with 14 bases between them. There are 14 residues in the CDR3. CDR3 coding DNA: TGTGCCAGCAGCCGAACTACAGGAACCAATGAGCAGTTCTTC. It translates to CASSRTTGTNEQFF.

The J gene is TRBJ2-1, the V gene TRBV25-1; 9 nucleotides align to TRBD1. Germline V CDR1 and CDR2: MGHDK, SYGVNS. This CDR3 spans 16 amino acids. J gave up 1 base and V 5 bases, and 6 bases lay outside the gene matches. CDR3 coding DNA: TGTGCCAGCAGTAGGTCCGGGACAGGGTCCTACAATGAGCAGTTCTTC. Amino acids: CASSRSGTGSYNEQFF.

V usage is TRBV4-2 and J usage is TRBJ1-6, with D perhaps TRBD1 (5 bases). Trimming left V 0 bases short and J 0 bases short, with 15 bases between. Germline V gene lookup returns CDR1 LGHNA and CDR2 YNFKEQ. The CDR3 contains 19 residues. The chain's CDR3 is CASSQERPRTGSYNSPLHF. In DNA, the CDR3 is TGTGCCAGCAGCCAAGAACGGCCCCGAACAGGCTCCTATAATTCACCCCTCCACTTT.

V usage is TRBV7-9 and J usage is TRBJ1-2; 10 bases line up with TRBD1. V was pared by 2 bases and J by 3 bases, with 9 bases of the junction left unmatched. CDR1 and CDR2 from the germline V gene are SEHNR and FQNEAQ (reference sequence). The length of the CDR3 is 17 residues. The CDR3 protein is CASSLQGQGTWHYGYTF. The CDR3 DNA reads TGTGCCAGCAGCTTACAGGGACAGGGGACGTGGCACTATGGCTACACCTTC.